This TCR beta chain was recovered during a study of cytomegalovirus exposure and HLA in healthy donors (TCRdb year 2017). In the study overall: According to an earlier analysis of several hundred of the donors, some 180 million T cells yielded roughly 100 million unique TCR beta sequences and about 300 Gb of sequence data. In a later genetic analysis, genome-wide SNP genotypes for about 55% of the 666 donors were used, and that subset was treated as a discovery cohort. The study aimed to test whether cataloging public T cell receptors could reveal signatures of past pathogen exposure. To predict cytomegalovirus infection status, the study combined high-throughput TCR immunosequencing, statistical association of individual TCRs with disease status, and machine learning. Four to six DR-DQ haplotypes were handled as single units for association and clustering, since linkage in the cohort was strong. The study used immunosequencing to profile the T cell repertoires of 670 or so subjects and linked those repertoires to cytomegalovirus serostatus. HLA typing included class I and class II loci at four-digit resolution. Donor age, sex, ethnicity and CMV serostatus were collected together with the repertoire data. Besides the first cohort of hundreds of subjects, a separate validation cohort made up of 95 to 150 different subjects was used. The number of donors typed differed by locus, with roughly 629-640 for A, B, C, DRB1 and DQB1, roughly 520 for DQA1, 600 to 610 for DPA1, and 450 to 480 for DPB1. The genetic ancestry cluster associated with self-reported Caucasian donors included approximately 85% of the 350 to 500 genotyped donors. To study patterns of TCR occurrence, a later analysis re-analyzed previously published TCR beta repertoires from 550 to 800 donors and added high-resolution HLA genotyping. Every repertoire in the discovery cohort had been generated on one and the same sequencing platform. An earlier analysis of 450 to 750 of the donors used high-throughput TCR beta sequencing to judge whether each TCR beta V gene segment behaved as functional or pseudogenic. The later analysis used no new phenotypic data to find candidate immune exposures, relying instead on TCR beta sequences and their occurrence across donors. Among over 350 genotyped donors of the cohort, an average of around 240,000 unique TCR beta nucleotide sequences were sequenced per donor, 15% to 20% of them non-productive. An early release that covered 500 to 800 HLA-typed donors contained around 300 gigabases of sequencing data and tens of millions of unique TCR sequences.

This clone has a single count. Its antigen is unknown. Base quality data are lacking; no much larger clone is found one base away. Library generation was performed with the immunoSEQ multiplex PCR assay. For the multiplex PCR, a mixture combining 60 forward primers for TCR Vbeta segments and 13 reverse primers for TCR Jbeta segments was used. Amplification of the CDR3 region of rearranged TCR beta genes was performed with a multiplex PCR assay on genomic DNA. The Illumina HiSeq System was used to sequence the amplified TCR beta libraries as 87-base-pair reads. The paper's data handling went like this. A later analysis counted some 74 million unique TCR beta chains across the 640 or so repertoires, and some 11 million of these chains were shared by at least two donors. A nearest-neighbor algorithm error-corrected the raw reads and collapsed the reads into unique sequences, merging closely related sequences to remove PCR and sequencing errors. V, D and J gene segments were assigned by aligning CDR3 sequences to IMGT reference sequences. For a sequence to be retained, a match of at least six nucleotides to both a V gene segment and a J gene segment was required. A rearrangement counted as productive if the CDR3 had no stop codons and remained in frame with V and J, and every other rearrangement counted as non-productive. Following IMGT convention, CDR3 was defined as the stretch from the second conserved V-encoded cysteine to the conserved J-encoded phenylalanine. The earlier analysis of roughly 590 of the donors excluded sequences that lacked an unambiguous match to a single V gene segment. An earlier analysis of over 450 of the donors classified V segments as functional when productive rearrangements were above 56.7% and as segregating when the standard deviation between donors was above 5%. A statistical classification framework was developed to diagnose cytomegalovirus status using the catalog of TCR beta chain sequences. In a later analysis, TCR nucleotide sequences were compared against IMGT/GENE-DB human TR gene sequences so that V and J genes could be assigned. Using the TCRdist pipeline, a later analysis assigned CDR3 sequences along with most-parsimonious VDJ recombination scenarios. In a later analysis, each TCR beta chain was defined by its CDR3 amino acid sequence together with its V-gene family, and reads lacking a unique V-gene family were excluded. In a later analysis, several hundred highly shared, low-generation-probability nucleotide sequences were removed to address suspected cross-contamination and a sequencing artifact. For each public chain, a later analysis derived a clonal expansion index from normalized ranks of inferred template counts within each repertoire. A later analysis computed generation probabilities with a VDJ recombination model fitted to out-of-frame rearrangements, and checked the results against IGoR. In a later analysis, hypergeometric tests were used to score TCR-TCR, TCR-HLA and TCR-CMV co-occurrence, with a repertoire-size bias correction applied to TCR pairs. To estimate false discovery rates, a later analysis permuted the HLA or CMV assignments 20 times. A later analysis grouped co-occurring TCRs with DBSCAN, adding TCRdist sequence similarity when clustering within HLA-allele-positive subsets. Repertoires with fewer than 30,000 or more than 120,000 public chains, plus five repertoires with anomalous nucleotide sharing, were excluded from co-occurrence clustering. TCRdb took over this immuneACCESS table, retaining in-frame rearrangements with V and J assigned. Such tables are incomplete; in checked studies, under half of the missing clones stem from an unresolved V gene, and the remainder is unexplained. V, J and clone size derive from that table, while D and trimming were established from the DNA sequence. The sample table holds about 130,000 clones, of which about 80% were seen once. Of the sample, approximately 4% is held by the ten largest clones.

The cohort consisted of 600 to 700 healthy bone marrow donors. Cohort members were all nominally healthy when sampled, although unrecorded immune exposures were likely present. The donor tested CMV seronegative, placing the donor among the roughly 350 seronegative members of the cohort. Each donor provided a peripheral blood sample, and peripheral blood mononuclear cells were used for TCR beta sequencing. The Qiagen DNeasy Blood Extraction Kit was used to extract genomic DNA from the blood cell samples. The trim is 4 bases for V and 5 bases for J, with a gap of 16 bases between the germline ends. Reading from cysteine to phenylalanine, the CDR3 counts 15 amino acids. The entry retains the CDR3 DNA only, 45 bases that are in frame from base 1. CDR1 and CDR2 (SEHNR, FQNEAQ) derive from the germline V gene (reference sequence). Broader findings and caveats from the paper: According to a later analysis, most CMV-associated TCR beta chains appeared to be HLA-restricted, and the HLA associations seemed to be driven largely by CMV exposure. The presence/absence analyses assumed that sequencing depth was roughly uniform across donors, and that assumption may not be true. In a later genetic analysis, a missense DCLRE1C variant was associated with V-gene and J-gene trimming of TCR beta chains, and the association was replicated in an independent cohort. In both the original and validation cohorts, the classifier was reported to diagnose cytomegalovirus status with high specificity and sensitivity. The cohort was sequenced for TCR beta chains only, and without alpha or paired-chain data the features that could be detected were limited. Compared with the roughly 600-donor mean, donors in an Asian-associated ancestry cluster had fewer N-insertions in productive TCRs, according to a later genetic analysis. A few of the identified cytomegalovirus-associated TCR beta chains were confirmed in vitro to be specific for cytomegalovirus antigens. According to a later analysis, parvovirus B19, influenza, CMV and Epstein-Barr virus appeared linked to several top co-occurrence clusters. In a later analysis, HLA-associated TCR beta chains were found to be more clonally expanded and to have lower generation probabilities than equally common non-associated chains. Because counts were too low, about 18 rarely observed V segments, including chromosome 9 orphons, were left out of the earlier analysis of some 640 of the donors. A group of highly shared sequence variants was considered likely to be a technical artifact of the sequencing pipeline. While some public TCRs were present in many individuals, most TCR sequences turned up only very rarely across donors. Correlated functional status among segregating V segments might reflect linkage disequilibrium, but an unknown experimental factor could not be ruled out. The only immune exposure information available for the cohort was CMV serostatus. In the study, around 160 TCR beta chains were listed as associated with cytomegalovirus. In an earlier analysis of about 600 of the donors, most TCR beta V segments appeared in productive rearrangements about 87% or about 30% of the time, broadly matching IMGT annotations. HLA typing was unavailable for some donors at each locus, so association tests used only the typed subset. According to the authors, the approach could potentially be generalized to other disease states and immunological phenotypes. When HLA alleles, especially DR and DQ, strongly co-occurred, attributing TCR associations to individual alleles was difficult. A further reported finding was that TCR beta sequences accurately predicted the HLA-A and HLA-B alleles for most subjects in the first cohort. A later analysis found that TCR association rates varied across HLA loci, with DRB1 alleles showing the most associated TCRs and HLA-C alleles the fewest. Because the 87-base-pair reads could not distinguish some IMGT-functional V segments, including TRBV6-2 and TRBV6-3, those segments were excluded. At a false discovery rate of 0.05, a later analysis linked some 18,000 TCR beta sequences to specific HLA alleles.

The TCR comes from a woman aged 40 to 50 in good health and CMV-seronegative. Sequencing was done on a sample of PBMCs. The rearranged chain carries TRBV7-9 and TRBJ2-3; a weak D assignment points to TRBD2 (5 bases agree). The CDR3 sequence is CASSYPAGIQDTQYF. The sequenced DNA is TGTGCCAGCAGCTACCCGGCGGGCATCCAAGATACGCAGTATTTT. Where the CDR3 stops, the reference TRBV7-9 and TRBJ2-3 genes take over; the full variable domain is DTGVSQNPRHKITKRGQNVTFRCDPISEHNRLYWYRQTLGQGPEFLTYFQNEAQLEKSRLLSDRFSAERPKGSFSTLEIQRTEQGDSAMYLCASSYPAGIQDTQYFGPGTRLTVL.